This TCR beta chain comes out of a study of cytomegalovirus exposure and HLA in healthy donors. Study results and caveats: Some public TCRs appeared in many individuals, while most sequences were rare.

PCR amplification relied on 60 Vbeta primers (plus 13 Jbeta primers). TCRdb's copy holds only in-frame clones and misses some; the assay was immunoSEQ multiplex PCR. The sample consists of over 130,000 clones, 70% to 85% of them appearing once. Trimming removed 4 bases at V and 6 bases at J, with 10 bases between. Germline V gene data show CDR1 as MNHNS and CDR2 as SASEGT. This CDR3 comprises 12 residues. This clone was picked up one time. The antigen is not known. The chain links TRBV6-1 to TRBJ2-7, with a possible D match to TRBD1 (6 bases). The sequenced material came from PBMCs. The sequence derives from a young man in good health and CMV-seropositive. The CDR3 protein is CASSAGVFEQYF. CDR3 nucleotides: TGTGCCAGCAGTGCAGGGGTCTTCGAGCAGTACTTC.